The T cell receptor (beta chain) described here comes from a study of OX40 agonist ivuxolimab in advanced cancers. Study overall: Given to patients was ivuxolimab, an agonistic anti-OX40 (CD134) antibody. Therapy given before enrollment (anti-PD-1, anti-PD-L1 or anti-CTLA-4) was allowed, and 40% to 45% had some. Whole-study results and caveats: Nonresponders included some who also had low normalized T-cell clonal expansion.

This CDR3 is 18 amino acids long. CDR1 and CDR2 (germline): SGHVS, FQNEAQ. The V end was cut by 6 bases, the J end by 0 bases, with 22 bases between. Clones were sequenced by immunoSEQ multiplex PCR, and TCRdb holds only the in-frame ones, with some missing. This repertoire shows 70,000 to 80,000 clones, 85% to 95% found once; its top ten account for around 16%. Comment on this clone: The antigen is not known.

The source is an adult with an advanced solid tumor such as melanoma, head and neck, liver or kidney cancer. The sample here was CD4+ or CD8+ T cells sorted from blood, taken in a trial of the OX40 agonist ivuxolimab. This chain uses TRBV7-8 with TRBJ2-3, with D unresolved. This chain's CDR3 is CASRVLFLPEPSTDTQYF. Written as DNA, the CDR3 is TGTGCCAGCAGGGTTCTCTTCTTGCCAGAACCTAGCACAGATACGCAGTATTTT.